Shown below are 13 T cell receptor beta chains from a single sample sequenced in a study of blood T cell repertoires in COVID-19. Using immunoSEQ multiplex PCR, the repertoire was profiled, and TCRdb retains in-frame clones only, with some absent. There are some 150,000 clones in the sample; approximately 82% occur only once, and just over 9.5% lies in the top ten. Sample: peripheral blood. The source is a woman between 50 and 59 years old with acute or convalescent COVID-19.

This chain joins TRBV5-6 and TRBJ2-1; no firm D call. Germline CDR1 reads SGHDT; CDR2 reads YYEEEE. The CDR3 is 11 residues long. Trimming stripped 1 base from V and 10 bases from J, with 6 bases between. The CDR3 sequence is CASSLIREQFF. The CDR3 DNA reads TGTGCCAGCAGCTTGATCCGGGAGCAGTTCTTC. Using reference TRBV5-6 and TRBJ2-1 for the parts outside the CDR3, the full variable domain is DAGVTQSPTHLIKTRGQQVTLRCSPKSGHDTVSWYQQALGQGPQFIFQYYEEEERQRGNFPDRFSGHQFPNYSSELNVNALLLGDSALYLCASSLIREQFFGPGTRLTVL.

The gene calls are TRBV25-1 and TRBJ2-7; 9 bases map to TRBD1. Germline assignment: CDR1 MGHDK and CDR2 SYGVNS. After removal of 6 bases from V and 7 bases from J, the junction contained 4 bases not matched to a gene. This CDR3 is 12 amino acids long. The CDR3 reads CASRTGGREQYF. The CDR3 nucleotides are TGTGCCAGCAGGACAGGGGGTCGAGAGCAGTACTTC.

The gene calls are TRBV7-3 and TRBJ2-3, with 8 bases aligning to TRBD2. The CDR3 has 17 amino acids. Unmatched junction bases numbered 8, after V lost 2 bases and J lost 1 base. The germline CDR1 and CDR2 sequences are SGHTA and FQGTGA. The CDR3 DNA reads as TGTGCCAGCAGCTTAGGGATTAGCGGGGCGGGCACAGATACGCAGTATTTT. Protein product: CASSLGISGAGTDTQYF.

This clone has just a few counts. The chain couples TRBV12-3 or TRBV12-4 to TRBJ2-7; tentative D call: TRBD1 (6 bases). The CDR3 covers 12 residues. V shed 5 bases and J shed 5 bases, with 10 bases lying between them. CDR3 coding DNA: TGTGCCAGCAGTAACAGGGTCCACGAGCAGTACTTC. Protein sequence: CASSNRVHEQYF.

As to this clone: A junction boundary mismatches the germline segment, possibly from a read error. The chain links TRBV28 to TRBJ2-7; 11 bases fit TRBD2. The CDR3 has 15 amino acids. Germline CDR1 is MDHEN and CDR2 is SYDVKM. CDR3 DNA sequence: TGTGCCAGCAGTTTAGACCCCCCGGGACTAGCGGCTAGAAACTTC. As protein: CASSLDPPGLAARNF.

The CDR3 reads CAITTGSTDTQYF. CDR3 DNA: TGTGCCATCACCACAGGCAGCACAGATACGCAGTATTTT. The chain has TRBV10-3 and TRBJ2-3, with D perhaps matching TRBD1 (5 bases). V gave up 7 bases and J gave up 0 bases, with 8 bases separating them. The CDR3 has 13 amino acids. The germline CDR1 and CDR2 sequences are ENHRY and SYGVKD.

The chain uses TRBV4-3 and TRBJ1-5; unclear D gene. Germline V lookup: CDR1 LGHNA, CDR2 YSLEER. Trimming stripped 8 bases from V and 4 bases from J, with 18 bases between. This CDR3 is built from 15 residues. CDR3 protein: CASSVGLGVNQPQHF. CDR3 bases: TGCGCCAGCTCAGTCGGACTCGGCGTAAATCAGCCCCAGCATTTT.

The DNA of the CDR3 is TGTGCCAGCAGCTTCCAGCGGGGGGGCGGCGAGCAGTACTTC. It translates to CASSFQRGGGEQYF. V gene TRBV7-2 combines with J gene TRBJ2-7, with 10 bases aligning to TRBD2. CDR1 and CDR2 from the germline V gene are SGHTA and FQGNSA. This CDR3 contains 14 residues. Trimming at V came to 3 bases and at J to 6 bases, leaving 5 bases not matched to a gene. Complete variable domain (other parts from reference TRBV7-2 and TRBJ2-7): GAGVSQSPSNKVTEKGKDVELRCDPISGHTALYWYRQSLGQGLEFLIYFQGNSAPDKSGLPSDRFSAERTGGSVSTLTIQRTQQEDSAVYLCASSFQRGGGEQYFGPGTRLTVT.

The rearrangement uses TRBV12-3 or TRBV12-4 and TRBJ1-2; D uncertain. This CDR3 has 13 amino acids. The V gene lost 3 bases and the J gene lost 4 bases, with 9 bases spanning the gap. The CDR3 reads CASSFEARYGYTF. The CDR3 DNA sequence: TGTGCCAGCAGTTTCGAGGCCCGCTATGGCTACACCTTC.

The chain joins TRBV19 to TRBJ2-2, with 7 nucleotides matching TRBD1. This CDR3 is 16 amino acids long. The germline CDR1 and CDR2 sequences are LNHDA and SQIVND (reference sequence). The junction had 9 bases not matched to a gene; V was cut back by 2 bases and J by 6 bases. In nucleotides, the CDR3 is TGTGCCAGTAGTATATTGGGACAGAAGTTGGCCGGGGAGCTGTTTTTT. It codes for CASSILGQKLAGELFF.

This clone was counted a single time. The CDR3 here is CATSGSWEAGELFF. In DNA, the CDR3 is TGTGCCACAAGCGGGAGTTGGGAAGCCGGGGAGCTGTTTTTT. The chain links TRBV3-1 (or the pseudogene TRBV3-2) to TRBJ2-2, with TRBD2 matching 8 bases. CDR1 and CDR2 from the germline V gene are LGHDT and YNNKEL (reference sequence). The junction had 10 bases not matched to a gene; V was cut back by 10 bases and J by 6 bases. The CDR3 sequence is 14 residues long.

This clone was seen a handful of times. The chain links TRBV18 to TRBJ1-5; 8 bases are a match to TRBD1. V lost 5 bases and J lost 6; bases outside the gene matches: 9. There are 15 residues in the CDR3. Looked up from germline, CDR1 is KGHSH and CDR2 is LQKENI. CDR3 sequence reads: CASSGTGGRGQPQHF. DNA of the CDR3: TGTGCCAGCTCAGGGACAGGCGGACGTGGTCAGCCCCAGCATTTT.

V and J are TRBV7-8 and TRBJ1-4; D possibly corresponds to TRBD1 (5 bases). Germline V gene lookup returns CDR1 SGHVS and CDR2 FQNEAQ. This CDR3 region has 14 residues. The V end was cut by 2 bases, the J end by 6 bases, with 10 bases between. CDR3 sequence (DNA): TGTGCCAGCAGCTTAACCGGGGGATATGAAAAACTGTTTTTT. It yields the protein CASSLTGGYEKLFF.